The T cell receptor beta chain under discussion was sequenced for a study of graft-versus-host responses after intestinal transplantation. Findings of the study overall: Patients who carried graft-donor T cell macrochimerism also had high graft-versus-host to host-versus-graft clonal ratios in their allografts. Investigators detected GvH clones in recipient marrow, with some emerging earlier in ileum or blood.

Germline V gene sequence: CDR1 SGHRS, CDR2 YFSETQ. Trimming at V came to 5 bases and at J to 5 bases, leaving 10 bases not matched to a gene. The CDR3 has 15 amino acids. As to this clone: Its target is not known.

Assay used: immunoSEQ multiplex PCR; TCRdb lists only in-frame clones, some missing. The data show about 98,000 clones, more than 75% seen once. The rearrangement links TRBV5-1 to TRBJ1-1, with 9 bases matching TRBD1. Sequenced material: PBMCs, taken 255 days after intestinal transplant. The sequence came from a human patient who received an intestinal transplant, so some T cells may come from the graft donor. The CDR3 here is CASRAYPGTGTEAFF. CDR3 nucleotides: TGCGCCAGCAGAGCTTATCCCGGGACAGGGACTGAAGCTTTCTTT.